The 18 T cell receptor beta chains presented below share a single source sample, sequenced in a study of beta chain features in type 1 diabetes. The isolated RNA, all of it, was reverse transcribed, so expressed TCRB transcripts were what got sequenced. Generated by immunoSEQ multiplex PCR, the TCRdb table keeps only in-frame clones and is missing some. Of 160,000 or so clones listed, roughly 65% are singletons. Their target antigens are unknown. Study findings and constraints: Type 1 diabetes patients had moderately but significantly shorter TCRB CDR3s in all four CD4+ subsets.

Source material: naive CD4+ T cells from blood. The receptors derive from a man aged 25 to 45 with type 1 diabetes.

This chain links TRBV30 with TRBJ2-2; 7 bases agree with TRBD1. CDR1 and CDR2 (germline): GTSNPN, SVGIG (reference sequence). The J segment lost 9 bases and the V segment lost 2 bases, leaving 12 bases of the junction unmatched. The CDR3 is made up of 15 amino acids. CDR3 sequence (DNA): TGTGCCTGGAGTACCCTGACAGGGCCGTGGAGGGAGCTGTTTTTT. Residues: CAWSTLTGPWRELFF.

The chain joins TRBV30 to TRBJ2-3; D uncertain. Germline V gene data show CDR1 as GTSNPN and CDR2 as SVGIG (reference sequence). The V gene lost 4 bases and the J gene lost 7 bases, with 9 bases spanning the gap. This CDR3 has 11 amino acids. CDR3 residues: CAWKSPNTQYF. Written as DNA, the CDR3 is TGTGCCTGGAAGTCCCCAAATACGCAGTATTTT.

The chain recombines TRBV28 with TRBJ2-1, with D perhaps TRBD1 or TRBD2 (6 bases each). The CDR3 is 16 residues long. Trimming removed 6 bases at V and 6 bases at J, with 21 bases between. The germline V gene encodes CDR1 MDHEN and CDR2 SYDVKM. The CDR3 sequence: CASSPGGQGRPNEQFF. CDR3 DNA sequence: TGTGCCAGCAGCCCTGGGGGGCAGGGTCGGCCCAATGAGCAGTTCTTC.

The chain combines TRBV5-4 with TRBJ2-5; tentatively, D is TRBD1 (5 bases). Between the trimmed V and J ends, which lost 0 bases and 0 bases, there was a span of 9 bases. Germline V gives CDR1 SGHNT, CDR2 YYREEE (reference sequence). The CDR3 contains 15 residues. The CDR3 DNA sequence: TGTGCCAGCAGCTTGGCAGCAGGGTACCAAGAGACCCAGTACTTC. The encoded protein is CASSLAAGYQETQYF.

The chain combines TRBV18 with TRBJ2-1, with D maybe TRBD1 (5 bases). V was shortened by 3 bases and J by 9 bases, with 15 bases between the two germline ends. This CDR3 has 14 amino acids. The germline V gene has CDR1 KGHSH and CDR2 LQKENI. The CDR3 loop is CASSPSQGVGEQFF. The CDR3 DNA sequence: TGTGCCAGCTCACCTAGTCAAGGGGTAGGTGAGCAGTTCTTC.

This clone was detected only a few times. The CDR3 sequence: CASSLVGAAQETQYF. CDR3 bases: TGCGCCAGCAGCTTGGTTGGGGCAGCTCAAGAGACCCAGTACTTC. V and J are TRBV5-1 and TRBJ2-5; D may be TRBD1 (5 bases). Germline-derived CDR1 and CDR2 are SGHRS and YFSETQ. The CDR3 spans 15 residues. Trimming stripped 0 bases from V and 2 bases from J, with 11 bases between.

This chain uses TRBV7-2 with TRBJ2-5, with 10 bases that match TRBD2. Germline trimming cut 1 base from V and 5 bases from J; bases unmatched to any gene: 7. The CDR3 runs 16 residues. CDR1 and CDR2 (germline): SGHTA, FQGNSA. CDR3 nucleotides: TGTGCCAGCAGCTTAGGGGCTAGCGGGGGATTGGAGACCCAGTACTTC. It yields the protein CASSLGASGGLETQYF.

This clone occurred a few times. A read error may account for a junction end that differs from germline. This chain connects TRBV7-9 to TRBJ2-5; D is uncertain. The CDR3 has 14 residues. Germline CDR1 and CDR2: SEHNR and FQNEAQ (reference sequence). CDR3 region: CASSARLPQGTQYF. In DNA, the CDR3 is TGTGCCAGCAGCGCCAGACTGCCCCAAGGGACCCAGTACTTC.

The gene calls are TRBV2 and TRBJ1-5; no clear D gene. Between the trimmed V and J ends, which lost 6 bases and 7 bases, there was a span of 16 bases. The germline V gene has CDR1 SNHLY and CDR2 FYNNEI. CDR3 length: 14 amino acids. CDR3 nucleotides: TGTGCCAGCAGCTTTGGACCCGGAGCGCAGCCCCAGCATTTT. It codes for CASSFGPGAQPQHF.

The chain combines TRBV9 with TRBJ2-1; D is ambiguous. The CDR3 sequence is 13 residues long. CDR1 is SGDLS, CDR2 YYNGEE, per germline. V was cut by 0 bases and J by 9 bases, with 10 bases left in between. The CDR3 sequence is CASSVEQMSEQFF. Here the CDR3 DNA reads TGTGCCAGCAGCGTAGAGCAGATGAGTGAGCAGTTCTTC.

The chain joins TRBV7-2 to TRBJ1-2; unclear D gene. CDR3 size: 14 residues. Trimming removed 2 bases from V and 1 base from J, with 8 bases in between. Germline V CDR1 and CDR2: SGHTA, FQGNSA. CDR3: CASSLRRNNYGYTF. CDR3 bases: TGTGCCAGCAGCTTAAGACGGAATAACTATGGCTACACCTTC.

This chain connects TRBV9 to TRBJ2-1; no definite D call. Germline V gene data show CDR1 as SGDLS and CDR2 as YYNGEE. The CDR3 consists of 14 residues. V was shortened by 3 bases and J by 3 bases, with 10 bases between the two germline ends. The CDR3 sequence is CASSGPGVYNEQFF. As DNA, the CDR3 is TGTGCCAGCAGCGGCCCTGGAGTCTACAATGAGCAGTTCTTC.

CDR3 sequence reads: CASSLARTYPRQGAKEQYF. In nucleotides, the CDR3 is TGCGCCAGCAGCTTGGCTCGGACTTACCCCAGACAGGGGGCGAAAGAGCAGTACTTC. J is TRBJ2-7 and V is TRBV5-1; TRBD1 agrees at 10 bases. Germline CDR1 and CDR2: SGHRS and YFSETQ. Trimming took 0 bases from V and 7 from J; bases not matched to a gene: 19. The CDR3 has 19 residues.

This clone appeared a few times. The chain uses TRBV30 and TRBJ2-1; D unclear. The CDR3 runs 11 residues. CDR1 is GTSNPN, CDR2 SVGIG, per germline (reference sequence). Trimming removed 3 bases from V and 7 bases from J, with 7 bases in between. In DNA form, the CDR3 reads TGTGCCTGGAGGCGAATGAATGAGCAGTTCTTC. Translation gives CAWRRMNEQFF.

The chain recombines TRBV6-6 with TRBJ2-5; 10 bases agree with TRBD1. The J segment lost 7 bases and the V segment lost 6 bases, leaving 8 bases of the junction unmatched. Germline CDR1 reads MNHNY; CDR2 reads SVGAGI (reference sequence). The CDR3 totals 14 residues. The CDR3 region has the DNA TGTGCCAGCAGCATGGGACAGGGGTATGGGACCCAGTACTTC. Its translation is CASSMGQGYGTQYF.

This chain joins TRBV7-9 and TRBJ1-2, with D perhaps matching TRBD1 (6 bases). There are 13 residues in the CDR3. Trimming removed 5 bases from V and 6 bases from J, with 13 bases in between. Germline CDR1 reads SEHNR; CDR2 reads FQNEAQ (reference sequence). CDR3 sequence reads: CASSQQGTHGYTF. CDR3 in DNA: TGTGCCAGCAGCCAACAGGGAACCCATGGCTACACCTTC.

The DNA for the CDR3 is TGTGCCATCACCCCCAGTAGCGGGTACGAGCAGTACTTC. Its translation is CAITPSSGYEQYF. The gene calls are TRBV10-3 and TRBJ2-7, with 7 bases fitting TRBD2. Germline CDR1 is ENHRY and CDR2 is SYGVKD. The length of the CDR3 is 13 residues. V trimming: 7 bases; J trimming: 4 bases; junction bases outside the gene matches: 7.

The gene calls are TRBV27 and TRBJ2-5; perhaps TRBD2 as D (6 bases). The CDR3 has 15 amino acids. V lost 7 bases to trimming and J lost 5 bases, with 20 bases between them. Germline values: CDR1 MNHEY, CDR2 SMNVEV (reference sequence). CDR3 coding DNA: TGTGCCAGCACGATCCTGATGGCGGGGCGGGAGACCCAGTACTTC. As protein: CASTILMAGRETQYF.